Described below is a single T cell receptor (beta chain) sequence and its context. Its specificity is not known. This sample was taken from a study of TIL therapy for anti-PD-1-resistant metastatic lung cancer. Notes on the study in general: The baseline peripheral repertoire was partially replaced by infused TIL clonotypes that later decayed.

The immunoSEQ assay was v3. The data were produced by immunoSEQ multiplex PCR, yet TCRdb's version contains in-frame clones alone and is incomplete. There are approximately 45,000 clones in the sample; roughly 85% occur only once, and approximately 16% lies in the top ten. Trimming left V 4 bases short and J 0 bases short, with 11 bases between. The CDR3 contains 14 residues. Per germline, CDR1 SGHRS and CDR2 YFSETQ. Noted time point: pre-treatment sample, taken before nivolumab and TIL therapy. The chain has TRBV5-1 and TRBJ2-7; D might be TRBD1 (5 bases). Sequencing used blood, obtained at baseline. This TCR came from a man between 65 and 80 years old with non-small cell lung cancer. The CDR3 DNA reads TGCGCCAGCAGCATGACAGCGTTCTCCTACGAGCAGTACTTC. Amino acid sequence: CASSMTAFSYEQYF.